What follows are 10 T cell receptor beta chains derived from one specimen sequenced in a study of graft-versus-host responses after intestinal transplantation. No cognate antigen is known for these TCRs. Some clones are missing from TCRdb's copy, which holds only in-frame ones; the method was immunoSEQ multiplex PCR. Counted here are approximately 85,000 clones, 85% to 95% occurring once; the ten biggest clones make up 7.6%. The source material was unstimulated CD8+ T cells sorted from spleen or lymph node cells, sampled before transplant. The receptors originated from a human donor who was the organ donor for an intestinal transplant.

The chain links TRBV4-1 to TRBJ2-1; tentative D call: TRBD2 (6 bases). Trimming took 0 bases from V and 5 from J, leaving 11 bases between them. The CDR3 sequence is 15 residues long. Germline CDR1 and CDR2: MGHRA and YSYEKL. CDR3 sequence (DNA): TGCGCCAGCAGCCAAGAAAGGGACTTGAACAATGAGCAGTTCTTC. Amino acids: CASSQERDLNNEQFF.

This clone was seen more than once but under ten times. This chain joins TRBV19 and TRBJ1-5; tentative D call: TRBD1 (5 bases). This CDR3 is 16 amino acids long. Looked up from germline, CDR1 is LNHDA and CDR2 is SQIVND (reference sequence). The V gene lost 4 bases and the J gene lost 4 bases, with 17 bases spanning the gap. This chain's CDR3 is CASSRTRGGRNQPQHF. Written as DNA, the CDR3 is TGTGCCAGTAGTAGGACAAGGGGAGGAAGGAATCAGCCCCAGCATTTT.

This chain connects TRBV5-1 to TRBJ2-3, with 7 positions matching TRBD2. V shed 0 bases and J 0 bases; nucleotides not matched to a gene: 1. CDR3 length: 15 residues. CDR1 SGHRS and CDR2 YFSETQ come from the germline V gene. DNA of the CDR3: TGCGCCAGCAGCTTGGAGCGGGGTAGCACAGATACGCAGTATTTT. It codes for CASSLERGSTDTQYF.

This rearrangement joins TRBV9 to TRBJ2-3; no firm D call. The CDR3 runs to 13 residues. Germline loops: CDR1 SGDLS, CDR2 YYNGEE. V was shortened by 2 bases and J by 3 bases, with 7 bases between the two germline ends. Here the CDR3 DNA reads TGTGCCAGCAGCGTTTTAGTAACAGATACGCAGTATTTT. It translates to CASSVLVTDTQYF. Full variable domain (remainder filled in from reference TRBV9 and TRBJ2-3): DSGVTQTPKHLITATGQRVTLRCSPRSGDLSVYWYQQSLDQGLQFLIQYYNGEERAKGNILERFSAQQFPDLHSELNLSSLELGDSALYFCASSVLVTDTQYFGPGTRLTVL.

This clone was counted once. The chain has TRBV21-1 and TRBJ2-1; no DNA check was done on the table's D call, TRBD2. TRBV21-1 is flagged as a pseudogene. This CDR3 has 14 amino acids. The DNA of the CDR3 is TGTGCCATCCGGTTTCGAGCGGGAGGGTTGGGGCAGTTCTTC. Translated: CAIRFRAGGLGQFF.

The chain joins TRBV7-6 to TRBJ2-7; a possible D gene is TRBD1 (5 bases). V was shortened by 4 bases and J by 2 bases, with 15 bases between the two germline ends. CDR3 length equals 15 residues. CDR1 SGHVS and CDR2 FNYEAQ come from the germline V gene. The CDR3 here is CASSSVLGATYEQYF. The CDR3 DNA reads as TGTGCCAGCAGCTCCGTTTTAGGGGCGACCTACGAGCAGTACTTC.

The chain has TRBV5-4 and TRBJ2-2; possibly TRBD1 or TRBD2 for D (5 bases each). Germline CDR1 is SGHNT and CDR2 is YYREEE (reference sequence). This CDR3 comprises 14 residues. V was trimmed by 10 bases and J by 4 bases, leaving 17 bases between them. The CDR3 DNA reads TGTGCCTCGTCTCCAGCAGGGAGCACCGGGGAGCTGTTTTTT. This translates into CASSPAGSTGELFF.

This clone was counted once. V is TRBV4-1 and J is TRBJ1-6, with 7 bases that match TRBD1. Germline lookup yields CDR1 MGHRA and CDR2 YSYEKL. J gave up 8 bases and V 3 bases, and 10 bases lay outside the gene matches. The CDR3 runs 16 residues. As DNA, the CDR3 is TGCGCCAGCAGCCAGGACTCCGGGACAGCACATTCACCCCTCCACTTT. Translation gives CASSQDSGTAHSPLHF.

On this clone itself: Additional DNA sequences in this sample encode the identical CDR3. The chain combines TRBV6-1 with TRBJ2-3; 9 bases line up with TRBD2. The CDR3 consists of 14 residues. J gave up 6 bases and V 5 bases, and 6 bases lay outside the gene matches. In germline, CDR1 is MNHNS, CDR2 SASEGT. This CDR3 reads CASSQGLASDTQYF. The DNA for the CDR3 is TGTGCCAGCAGTCAGGGACTAGCTTCGGATACGCAGTATTTT.

The CDR3 coding sequence is TGTGCCAGCACCCCTACAGGGAGTTCGGGAGAGCAGTACTTC. It yields the protein CASTPTGSSGEQYF. The chain uses TRBV27 and TRBJ2-7; maybe TRBD1 (6 bases). V shed 7 bases and J shed 7 bases, with 20 bases lying between them. Germline CDR1 MNHEY, CDR2 SMNVEV (reference sequence). The CDR3 sequence is 14 residues long.